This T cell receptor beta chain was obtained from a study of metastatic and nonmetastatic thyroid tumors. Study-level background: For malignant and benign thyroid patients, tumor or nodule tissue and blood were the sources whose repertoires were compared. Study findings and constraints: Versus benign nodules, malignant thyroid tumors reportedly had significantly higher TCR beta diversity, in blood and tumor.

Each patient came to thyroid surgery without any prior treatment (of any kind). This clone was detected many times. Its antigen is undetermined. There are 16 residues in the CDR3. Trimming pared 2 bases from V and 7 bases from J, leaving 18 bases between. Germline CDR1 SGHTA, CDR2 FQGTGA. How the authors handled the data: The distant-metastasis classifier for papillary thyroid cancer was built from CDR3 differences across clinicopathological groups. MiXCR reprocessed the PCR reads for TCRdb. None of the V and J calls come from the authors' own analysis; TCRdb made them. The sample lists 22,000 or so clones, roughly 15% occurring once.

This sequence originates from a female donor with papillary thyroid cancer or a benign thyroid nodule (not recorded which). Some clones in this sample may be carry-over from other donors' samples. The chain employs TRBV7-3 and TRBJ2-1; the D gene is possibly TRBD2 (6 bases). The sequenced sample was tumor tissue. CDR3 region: CASSLVSGSFSNEQFF. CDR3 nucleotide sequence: TGTGCCAGCAGCTTAGTCTCCGGGAGTTTTTCAAATGAGCAGTTCTTC.